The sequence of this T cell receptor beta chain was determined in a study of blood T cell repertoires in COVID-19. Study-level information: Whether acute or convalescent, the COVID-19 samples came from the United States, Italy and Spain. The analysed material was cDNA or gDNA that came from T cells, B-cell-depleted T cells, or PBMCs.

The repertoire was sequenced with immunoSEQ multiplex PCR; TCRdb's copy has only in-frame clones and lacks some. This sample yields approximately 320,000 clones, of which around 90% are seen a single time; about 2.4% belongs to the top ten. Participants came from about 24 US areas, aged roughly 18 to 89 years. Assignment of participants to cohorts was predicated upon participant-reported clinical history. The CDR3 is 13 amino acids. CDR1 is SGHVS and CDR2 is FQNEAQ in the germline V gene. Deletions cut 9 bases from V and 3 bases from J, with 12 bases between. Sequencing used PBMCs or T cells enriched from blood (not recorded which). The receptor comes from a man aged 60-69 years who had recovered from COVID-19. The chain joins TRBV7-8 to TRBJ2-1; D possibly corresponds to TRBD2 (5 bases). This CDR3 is CASKLEVYNEQFF. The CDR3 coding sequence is TGTGCCAGTAAACTAGAGGTCTACAATGAGCAGTTCTTC.